What follows are 26 T cell receptor beta chains derived from one specimen sequenced in a study of response to subunit inactivated influenza vaccine. TCRdb re-derived calls from the RT-PCR reads in MiXCR, one entry per CDR3 protein. The repertoire has 600,000 to 700,000 distinct CDR3 sequences, 14% of them found once; the top ten carry 7.5% to 8%. Sequencing was performed on PBMCs from blood, taken 14 to 15 days before vaccination. These receptor sequences come from a man in his forties or fifties who received an inactivated influenza vaccine.

The chain joins TRBV27 to TRBJ2-3, with unresolved D. The V end was cut by 6 bases, the J end by 3 bases, with 10 bases between. The germline V gene has CDR1 MNHEY and CDR2 SMNVEV (reference sequence). CDR3 size: 13 residues. The CDR3 is CASSKPGTDTQYF. Written as DNA, the CDR3 is TGTGCCAGCAGCAAACCCGGGACAGATACGCAGTATTTT.

V is TRBV9 and J is TRBJ2-1; 8 positions match TRBD2. The CDR3 contains 14 residues. CDR1 and CDR2 from the germline V gene are SGDLS and YYNGEE. The junction had 7 bases not matched to a gene; V was cut back by 4 bases and J by 7 bases. Here the CDR3 DNA reads TGTGCCAGCAGCCCCTCCGGGAGGGGGAATGAGCAGTTCTTC. Encoded protein: CASSPSGRGNEQFF.

This clonotype was seen only a few times. This chain links TRBV7-8 with TRBJ2-1; 11 nucleotides match TRBD2. The V gene end was trimmed by 4 bases and the J gene end by 7 bases; junction bases not matched to a gene: 12. The germline gives CDR1 SGHVS, CDR2 FQNEAQ. This CDR3 spans 17 amino acids. This chain's CDR3 is CASSWSGTSGGRNEQFF. The CDR3 DNA reads as TGTGCCAGCAGCTGGTCCGGGACTAGCGGAGGACGGAATGAGCAGTTCTTC. The full variable domain, its missing parts supplied by reference TRBV7-8 and TRBJ2-1, is GAGVSQSPRYKVAKRGQDVALRCDPISGHVSLFWYQQALGQGPEFLTYFQNEAQLDKSGLPSDRFFAERPEGSVSTLKIQRTQQEDSAVYLCASSWSGTSGGRNEQFFGPGTRLTVL.

V and J are TRBV7-9 and TRBJ2-7; D is uncertain. Trimming removed 1 base at V and 3 bases at J, with 4 bases between. In germline, CDR1 is SEHNR, CDR2 FQNEAQ (reference sequence). This CDR3 has 12 amino acids. Here the CDR3 reads CASSLEIYEQYF. The CDR3 coding sequence is TGTGCCAGCAGCTTAGAAATCTACGAGCAGTACTTC.

The chain is built from TRBV15 and TRBJ2-2, with D maybe TRBD2 (5 bases). The CDR3 is made up of 17 amino acids. V was pared by 0 bases and J by 0 bases, with 11 bases between. The germline CDR1 and CDR2 sequences are LNHNV and YYDKDF (reference sequence). CDR3 in DNA: TGTGCCACCAGCAGAGATCGGCTAGCAGCGAACACCGGGGAGCTGTTTTTT. Protein product: CATSRDRLAANTGELFF.

This clonotype turned up a few times. This chain uses TRBV10-3 with TRBJ2-7; 12 bases match TRBD1. Germline V gene sequence: CDR1 ENHRY, CDR2 SYGVKD. This CDR3 comprises 16 residues. V was clipped by 10 bases and J by 5 bases; unmatched bases: 15. Here the CDR3 reads CATYMKTGTGGDEQYF. The DNA of the CDR3 is TGTGCCACATATATGAAGACCGGGACAGGGGGCGACGAGCAGTACTTC.

This sequence joins TRBV7-2 and TRBJ1-6; tentative D call: TRBD1 (5 bases). The V gene lost 2 bases and the J gene lost 9 bases, with 17 bases spanning the gap. Germline CDR1 SGHTA, CDR2 FQGNSA. The CDR3 runs 16 residues. The CDR3, as DNA: TGTGCCAGCAGCTTACGACAGCTCAGCTCGGGTTCACCCCTCCACTTT. Protein product: CASSLRQLSSGSPLHF.

This clonotype was seen a handful of times. V gene TRBV7-9 combines with J gene TRBJ2-5; 8 nucleotides align to TRBD1. The CDR3 totals 14 residues. V was clipped by 5 bases and J by 4 bases; unmatched bases: 6. Germline lookup yields CDR1 SEHNR and CDR2 FQNEAQ (reference sequence). DNA for the CDR3: TGTGCCAGCAGCCGGGGGACAGGAAGAGAGACCCAGTACTTC. This translates into CASSRGTGRETQYF.

The chain is built from TRBV6-5 and TRBJ2-5, with D perhaps TRBD1 or TRBD2 (6 bases each). Between the trimmed V and J ends, which lost 2 bases and 4 bases, there was a span of 8 bases. The CDR3 sequence is 13 residues long. The V gene's germline CDR1 is MNHEY and CDR2 SVGAGI. This chain's CDR3 is CASSYGGLETQYF. Written as DNA, the CDR3 is TGTGCCAGCAGTTACGGGGGGCTAGAGACCCAGTACTTC.

J is TRBJ2-4 and V is TRBV29-1; TRBD2 is a possible D gene (5 bases). Trimming cost V 4 bases and J 2 bases, with 9 bases left between them. This CDR3 region has 13 residues. Germline V gene lookup returns CDR1 SQVTM and CDR2 ANQGSEA. The CDR3 loop reads CSVAPGTKNIQYF. The CDR3 region has the DNA TGCAGCGTTGCACCCGGGACCAAAAACATTCAGTACTTC. The full variable domain, its missing parts supplied by reference TRBV29-1 and TRBJ2-4, is SAVISQKPSRDICQRGTSLTIQCQVDSQVTMMFWYRQQPGQSLTLIATANQGSEATYESGFVIDKFPISRPNLTFSTLTVSNMSPEDSSIYLCSVAPGTKNIQYFGAGTRLSVL.

This clonotype was recorded a few times. CDR3 in amino acids: CASSEVGTGTQGPAETQYF. As DNA, the CDR3 is TGTGCCAGCAGTGAGGTTGGAACCGGGACGCAGGGCCCCGCAGAGACCCAGTACTTC. V and J are TRBV25-1 and TRBJ2-5; tentatively, D is TRBD1 or TRBD2 (5 bases each). Trimming cost V 3 bases and J 4 bases, with 27 bases left between them. Germline values: CDR1 MGHDK, CDR2 SYGVNS. The CDR3 runs 19 residues.

This clonotype came up a few times. The V gene is TRBV28, the J gene TRBJ2-3; D call uncertain. The CDR3 length is 15 residues. V was trimmed by 4 bases and J by 1 base, leaving 12 bases between them. Per germline, CDR1 MDHEN and CDR2 SYDVKM. CDR3 region: CASSSKTAGTDTQYF. In DNA, the CDR3 is TGTGCCAGCAGTTCCAAAACCGCGGGCACAGATACGCAGTATTTT.

The V and J genes are TRBV12-3 or TRBV12-4 and TRBJ2-3; a possible D gene is TRBD2 (6 bases). Deletions cut 4 bases from V and 6 bases from J, with 8 bases between. There are 12 residues in the CDR3. The CDR3 DNA reads as TGTGCCAGCAGTTCTCTAGCGGATACGCAGTATTTT. It specifies CASSSLADTQYF.

This clonotype has more than one count but fewer than ten. The V gene is TRBV7-6, the J gene TRBJ2-1, with 10 bases that match TRBD2. Looked up from germline, CDR1 is SGHVS and CDR2 is FNYEAQ. With 5 bases clipped from V and 8 bases from J, the junction kept 9 bases outside the gene matches. This CDR3 comprises 15 residues. Here the CDR3 DNA reads TGTGCCAGCAGCCTCGGAACTAGCGGGACCGATGAGCAGTTCTTC. Translating gives CASSLGTSGTDEQFF.

The V gene is TRBV13, the J gene TRBJ2-1; 8 nucleotides line up with TRBD2. CDR3 length equals 16 residues. Germline V gene lookup returns CDR1 PRHDT and CDR2 FYEKMQ (reference sequence). The V and J ends lost 3 bases and 5 bases, in that order; junction bases with no gene match: 9. CDR3 amino acids: CASSFPRLARNNEQFF. As DNA, the CDR3 is TGTGCCAGCAGCTTCCCCCGACTAGCGCGTAACAATGAGCAGTTCTTC.

The chain links TRBV25-1 to TRBJ2-7; D tentatively fits TRBD1 or TRBD2 (5 bases each). This CDR3 region has 12 residues. CDR1 MGHDK and CDR2 SYGVNS come from the germline V gene. Trimming pared 8 bases from V and 2 bases from J, leaving 10 bases between. The DNA of the CDR3 is TGTGCCAGCGGGGACGGAACCTACGAGCAGTACTTC. This sequence encodes CASGDGTYEQYF.

This clonotype was recorded at least ten times. The V and J genes are TRBV5-1 and TRBJ1-2; TRBD1 matches at 12 bases. With 3 bases clipped from V and 4 bases from J, the junction kept 7 bases outside the gene matches. Germline-derived CDR1 and CDR2 are SGHRS and YFSETQ. The CDR3 is made up of 16 amino acids. CDR3 amino acids: CASSSGQGAVSYGYTF. CDR3 bases: TGCGCCAGCAGCTCGGGACAGGGGGCAGTATCCTATGGCTACACCTTC. Complete variable domain (other parts from reference TRBV5-1 and TRBJ1-2): KAGVTQTPRYLIKTRGQQVTLSCSPISGHRSVSWYQQTPGQGLQFLFEYFSETQRNKGNFPGRFSGRQFSNSRSEMNVSTLELGDSALYLCASSSGQGAVSYGYTFGSGTRLTVV.

This clonotype was detected only a few times. V usage is TRBV3-1 and J usage is TRBJ1-3; no reliable D call. Looked up from germline, CDR1 is LGHDT and CDR2 is YNNKEL (reference sequence). V was trimmed by 0 bases and J by 4 bases, leaving 4 bases between them. This CDR3 is 13 amino acids long. CDR3 loop: CASSQEEGNTIYF. The CDR3 DNA reads as TGTGCCAGCAGCCAAGAGGAAGGAAACACCATATATTTT.

The rearrangement uses TRBV20-1 and TRBJ2-7, with D perhaps matching TRBD1 or TRBD2 (5 bases each). Germline values: CDR1 DFQATT, CDR2 SNEGSKA (reference sequence). The CDR3 totals 13 residues. Trimming shortened V by 8 bases and J by 3 bases, and 17 bases separated the two germline ends. The CDR3 region has the DNA TGCAGTATAAAGGGACCCACTCTCTACGAGCAGTACTTC. This gives the protein CSIKGPTLYEQYF.

This clonotype was observed a handful of times. The chain recombines TRBV7-9 with TRBJ2-5, with 7 bases identical to TRBD1. CDR3 length: 15 residues. V shed 0 bases and J 2 bases; nucleotides not matched to a gene: 3. Germline CDR1 is SEHNR and CDR2 is FQNEAQ (reference sequence). The CDR3 here is CASSLAWDRQETQYF. In DNA, the CDR3 is TGTGCCAGCAGCTTAGCGTGGGACAGACAAGAGACCCAGTACTTC.

This clonotype was seen repeatedly, ten times or more. The J gene is TRBJ1-2, the V gene TRBV5-1; the D is unclear. Germline CDR1 and CDR2: SGHRS and YFSETQ. V gave up 4 bases and J gave up 3 bases, with 10 bases separating them. The length of the CDR3 is 13 residues. The CDR3 bases are TGCGCCAGCAGCAAACGATCGGACTATGGCTACACCTTC. This codes for CASSKRSDYGYTF.

The V call is TRBV9, the J call TRBJ2-1; 8 bases map to TRBD2. V shed 4 bases, J shed 8 bases, and the junction held 11 bases outside the gene matches. Germline CDR1 and CDR2: SGDLS and YYNGEE. This CDR3 spans 15 amino acids. CDR3 region: CASSPLGLALHEQFF. As DNA, the CDR3 is TGTGCCAGCAGCCCCCTAGGACTAGCTCTCCATGAGCAGTTCTTC.

The chain links TRBV20-1 to TRBJ2-7; possible D gene TRBD2, 6 bases. The germline gives CDR1 DFQATT, CDR2 SNEGSKA (reference sequence). V lost 5 bases and J 0 bases, leaving 17 bases between the germline ends. The CDR3 length is 15 residues. The CDR3 loop reads CSASPPTGASYEQYF. The CDR3 DNA is TGCAGTGCTTCACCCCCTACGGGAGCCTCCTACGAGCAGTACTTC.

This clonotype was counted only a few times. This chain uses TRBV3-1 with TRBJ2-1; unclear D gene. Between the trimmed V and J ends, which lost 1 base and 5 bases, there was a span of 12 bases. Germline V lookup: CDR1 LGHDT, CDR2 YNNKEL (reference sequence). This CDR3 is built from 15 residues. The CDR3: CASSQVVAQNNEQFF. The CDR3 DNA sequence: TGTGCCAGCAGCCAAGTGGTAGCACAAAACAATGAGCAGTTCTTC.

In its sample, this clonotype was seen a few times. The rearrangement joins TRBV11-2 to TRBJ2-5; 8 bases fit TRBD2. From germline, CDR1 is SGHAT and CDR2 FQNNGV. V was pared by 0 bases and J by 4 bases, with 4 bases of the junction left unmatched. The CDR3 runs 15 residues. The CDR3: CASSLEPSGRETQYF. DNA for the CDR3: TGTGCCAGCAGCTTAGAACCGAGCGGGAGAGAGACCCAGTACTTC.

CDR3 DNA: TGTGCCTGTCCCGCTGGAGGCGCCTACAATGAGCAGTTCTTC. It specifies CACPAGGAYNEQFF. The chain links TRBV30 to TRBJ2-1; the D gene is possibly TRBD2 (5 bases). Trimming took off 6 bases at V and 2 bases at J, with 14 bases between the two ends. CDR3 length: 14 amino acids. Per germline, CDR1 GTSNPN and CDR2 SVGIG (reference sequence).